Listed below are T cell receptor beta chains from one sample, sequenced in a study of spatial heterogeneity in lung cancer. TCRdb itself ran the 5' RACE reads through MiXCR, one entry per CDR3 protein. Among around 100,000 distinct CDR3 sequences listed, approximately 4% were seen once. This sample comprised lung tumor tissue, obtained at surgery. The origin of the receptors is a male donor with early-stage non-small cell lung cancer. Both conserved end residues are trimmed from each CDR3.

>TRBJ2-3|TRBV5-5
ASSPYTDTQY
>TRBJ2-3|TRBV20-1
SAKPLGSGRTDTQY
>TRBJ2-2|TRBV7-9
ASSFLPSKTGELF
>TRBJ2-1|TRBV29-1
SVSGEAYNEQF
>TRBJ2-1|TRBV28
ASSLPRYNEQF
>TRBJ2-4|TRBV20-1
SVGGETKNIQY
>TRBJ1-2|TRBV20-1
SARGESNYGYT
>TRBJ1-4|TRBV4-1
ASSQGDQGAVNEKLF
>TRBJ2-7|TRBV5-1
ASSLSAGGGYEQY
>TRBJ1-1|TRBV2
ASSAEDTEAF
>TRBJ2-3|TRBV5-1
ASSLVSGRDTQY
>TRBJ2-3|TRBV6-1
ASSEAQGPDTQY
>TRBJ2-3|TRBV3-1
ASSQGGLAGKDTQY
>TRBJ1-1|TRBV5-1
ASSLVPGQNTEAF
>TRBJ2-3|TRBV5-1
ASSPLTGVSDTQY
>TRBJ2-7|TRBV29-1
SVRDSYEQY
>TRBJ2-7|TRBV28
ASSSYNYEQY
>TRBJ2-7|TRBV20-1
SALGPSSGTTY
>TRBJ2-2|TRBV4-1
ASSQSPPVELGELF
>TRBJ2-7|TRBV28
ASSSTRAPSYEQY
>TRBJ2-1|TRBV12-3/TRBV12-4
ASSLGSGINEQF
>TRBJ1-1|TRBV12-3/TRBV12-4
ASSFGKNTEAF
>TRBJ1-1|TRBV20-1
SAVPGFTEAF
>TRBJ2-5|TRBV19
ASSISRGTTTQY